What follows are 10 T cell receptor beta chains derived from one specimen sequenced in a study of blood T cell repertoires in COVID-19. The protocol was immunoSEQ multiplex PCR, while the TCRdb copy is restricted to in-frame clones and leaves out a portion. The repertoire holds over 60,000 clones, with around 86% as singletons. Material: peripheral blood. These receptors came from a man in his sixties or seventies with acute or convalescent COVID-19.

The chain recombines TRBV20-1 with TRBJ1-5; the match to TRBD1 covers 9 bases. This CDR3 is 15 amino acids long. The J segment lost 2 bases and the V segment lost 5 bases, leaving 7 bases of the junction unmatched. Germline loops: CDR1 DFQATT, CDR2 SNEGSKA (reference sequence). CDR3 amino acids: CSARAWTGGNQPQHF. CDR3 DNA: TGCAGTGCTCGTGCGTGGACAGGGGGCAATCAGCCCCAGCATTTT.

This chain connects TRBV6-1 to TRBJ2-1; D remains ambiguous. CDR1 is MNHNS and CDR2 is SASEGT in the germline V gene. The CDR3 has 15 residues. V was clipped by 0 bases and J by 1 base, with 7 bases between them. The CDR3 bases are TGTGCCAGCAGTGAAGCTCAGGCATCCTACAATGAGCAGTTCTTC. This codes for CASSEAQASYNEQFF.

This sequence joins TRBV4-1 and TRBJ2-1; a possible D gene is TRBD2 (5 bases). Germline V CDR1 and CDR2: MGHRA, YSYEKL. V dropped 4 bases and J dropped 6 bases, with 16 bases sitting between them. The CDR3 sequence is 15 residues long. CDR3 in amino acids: CASSPPSSFPNEQFF. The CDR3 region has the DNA TGCGCCAGCAGCCCCCCTAGCAGCTTCCCCAATGAGCAGTTCTTC.

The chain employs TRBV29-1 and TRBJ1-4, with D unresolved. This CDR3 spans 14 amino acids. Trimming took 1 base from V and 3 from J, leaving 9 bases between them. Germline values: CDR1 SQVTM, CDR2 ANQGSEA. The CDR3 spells CSVEGSGPNEKLFF. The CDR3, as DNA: TGCAGCGTTGAAGGGTCTGGGCCTAATGAAAAACTGTTTTTT.

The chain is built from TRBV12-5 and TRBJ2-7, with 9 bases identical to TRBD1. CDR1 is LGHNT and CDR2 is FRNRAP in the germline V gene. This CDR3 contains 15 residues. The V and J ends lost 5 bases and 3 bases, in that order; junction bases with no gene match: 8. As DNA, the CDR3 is TGTGCTAGTGGTCCCTGGGACAGGGAAAACTACGAGCAGTACTTC. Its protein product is CASGPWDRENYEQYF. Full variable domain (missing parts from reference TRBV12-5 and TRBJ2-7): DARVTQTPRHKVTEMGQEVTMRCQPILGHNTVFWYRQTMMQGLELLAYFRNRAPLDDSGMPKDRFSAEMPDATLATLKIQPSEPRDSAVYFCASGPWDRENYEQYFGPGTRLTVT.

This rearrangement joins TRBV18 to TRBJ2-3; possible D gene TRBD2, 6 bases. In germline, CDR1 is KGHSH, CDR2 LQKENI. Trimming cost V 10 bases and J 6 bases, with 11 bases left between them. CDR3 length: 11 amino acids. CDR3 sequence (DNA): TGTGCCACCTCGGCGGGGGATACGCAGTATTTT. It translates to CATSAGDTQYF.

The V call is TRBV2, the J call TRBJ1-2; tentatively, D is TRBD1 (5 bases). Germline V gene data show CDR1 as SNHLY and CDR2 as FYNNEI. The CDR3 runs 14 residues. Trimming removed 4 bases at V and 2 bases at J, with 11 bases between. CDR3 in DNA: TGTGCCAGCAGTGCAGAGGCAGGGAACTATGGCTACACCTTC. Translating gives CASSAEAGNYGYTF.

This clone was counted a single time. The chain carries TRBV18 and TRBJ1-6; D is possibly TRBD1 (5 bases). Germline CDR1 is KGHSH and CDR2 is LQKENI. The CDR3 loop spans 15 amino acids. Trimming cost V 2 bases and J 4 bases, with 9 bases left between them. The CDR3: CASSPGQGYNSPLHF. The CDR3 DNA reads TGTGCCAGCTCACCAGGGCAGGGATATAATTCACCCCTCCACTTT.

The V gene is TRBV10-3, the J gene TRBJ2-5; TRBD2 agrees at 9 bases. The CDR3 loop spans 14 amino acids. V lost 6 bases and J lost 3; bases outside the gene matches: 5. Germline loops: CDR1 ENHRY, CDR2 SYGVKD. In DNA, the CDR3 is TGTGCCATCAGCCAGCGGGGGGCAGAAGAGACCCAGTACTTC. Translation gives CAISQRGAEETQYF.

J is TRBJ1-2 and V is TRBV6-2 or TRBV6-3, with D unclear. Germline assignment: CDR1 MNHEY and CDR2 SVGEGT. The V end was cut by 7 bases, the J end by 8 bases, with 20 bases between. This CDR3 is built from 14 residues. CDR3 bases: TGTGCCAGCACCCCGAGCGGAACGGCGGGGGGCTACACCTTC. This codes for CASTPSGTAGGYTF.